These 21 T cell receptor beta chains were all obtained from the same sample, sequenced in a study of cytomegalovirus exposure and HLA in healthy donors. Primers for the PCR totalled 60 Vbeta and 13 Jbeta. Assay used: immunoSEQ multiplex PCR; TCRdb lists only in-frame clones, some missing. The sample shows some 200,000 clones, almost 70% of them seen only once. The sequenced sample was PBMCs. The receptor source for this set is a middle-aged man in good health and CMV-seropositive.

This rearrangement joins TRBV2 to TRBJ2-2; the D gene is possibly TRBD1 (6 bases). The germline V gene encodes CDR1 SNHLY and CDR2 FYNNEI. V was cut by 7 bases and J by 0 bases, with 9 bases left in between. The CDR3 contains 14 residues. The CDR3 is CASKGDANTGELFF. The CDR3 region has the DNA TGTGCCAGCAAGGGGGATGCGAACACCGGGGAGCTGTTTTTT.

The J gene is TRBJ1-1, the V gene TRBV2; D gene unclear. Trimming removed 1 base at V and 8 bases at J, with 8 bases between. Germline values: CDR1 SNHLY, CDR2 FYNNEI. The CDR3 covers 12 residues. The CDR3 spells CASSEGAREAFF. Written as DNA, the CDR3 is TGTGCCAGCAGTGAAGGGGCCAGGGAAGCTTTCTTT.

This clone appeared a few times. CDR3 bases: TGTGCCAGCAGTTTCCGGACTAACAGGTTTAGCAATCAGCCCCAGCATTTT. The encoded protein is CASSFRTNRFSNQPQHF. This chain links TRBV5-4 with TRBJ1-5, with TRBD1 as a possible D gene (5 bases). CDR1 is SGHNT, CDR2 YYREEE, per germline (reference sequence). This CDR3 region has 17 residues. Trimming took 5 bases from V and 0 from J, leaving 18 bases between them.

This clone was picked up a small number of times. This sequence joins TRBV7-9 and TRBJ1-2; TRBD1 agrees at 10 bases. Losses at the gene ends were 5 bases for V and 8 bases for J; bases not matched to a gene: 14. Germline-derived CDR1 and CDR2 are SEHNR and FQNEAQ (reference sequence). CDR3 length: 16 amino acids. Written as DNA, the CDR3 is TGTGCCAGCAGCCCGGAGACAGGGGGCGTAGTAGGAGGCTACACCTTC. This encodes CASSPETGGVVGGYTF.

The chain combines TRBV23-1 with TRBJ1-1, with 8 bases aligning to TRBD1. TRBV23-1 falls under the ORF class, with uncertain function. The CDR3 sequence is 14 residues long. Losses at the gene ends were 4 bases for V and 11 bases for J; bases not matched to a gene: 12. The CDR3 DNA is TGCGCCAGCAGTCCGCCCCCCCTGACAGGGGCGGCTTTCTTT. Its protein product is CASSPPPLTGAAFF.

This chain uses TRBV7-6 with TRBJ2-3; D is undetermined. CDR3 size: 15 residues. Deletions cut 8 bases from V and 2 bases from J, with 17 bases between. The germline CDR1 and CDR2 sequences are SGHVS and FNYEAQ. The CDR3 DNA reads TGTGCCAGCGGGCTTGGCGAACGAAACACAGATACGCAGTATTTT. It specifies CASGLGERNTDTQYF.

This clone showed up just a few times. This sequence joins TRBV19 and TRBJ2-7; 7 nucleotides match TRBD2. CDR1 is LNHDA, CDR2 SQIVND, per germline (reference sequence). V was clipped by 8 bases and J by 3 bases; unmatched bases: 7. The CDR3 extends over 13 amino acids. CDR3 residues: CASRAGPVYEQYF. The DNA for the CDR3 is TGTGCCAGTCGAGCGGGGCCGGTCTACGAGCAGTACTTC.

This chain connects TRBV6-5 to TRBJ2-1; TRBD2 matches 11 bases. Germline assignment: CDR1 MNHEY and CDR2 SVGAGI. The CDR3 totals 16 residues. The ends lost 0 bases at V and 9 bases at J; junction bases unmatched: 7. CDR3 protein: CASSYSVAGGLVEQFF. CDR3 nucleotide sequence: TGTGCCAGCAGTTACTCGGTAGCGGGGGGGCTAGTTGAGCAGTTCTTC.

The chain is built from TRBV6-1 and TRBJ2-7; 10 positions agree with TRBD1. V gave up 5 bases and J gave up 3 bases; unmatched junction bases: 7. The CDR3 is 15 amino acids. Germline V gene sequence: CDR1 MNHNS, CDR2 SASEGT. CDR3 amino acids: CASSQDRGEYYEQYF. The CDR3 DNA reads TGTGCCAGCAGTCAGGACAGGGGGGAGTACTACGAGCAGTACTTC.

V usage is TRBV7-9 and J usage is TRBJ2-1; 9 positions agree with TRBD2. J gave up 0 bases and V 1 base, and 4 bases lay outside the gene matches. Germline-derived CDR1 and CDR2 are SEHNR and FQNEAQ (reference sequence). The CDR3 runs 17 residues. DNA for the CDR3: TGTGCCAGCAGCTTAGTAGGCGGGGGGGACTCCTACAATGAGCAGTTCTTC. It translates to CASSLVGGGDSYNEQFF.

The chain employs TRBV7-9 and TRBJ2-5; possible D gene TRBD2, 7 bases. CDR1 and CDR2 from the germline V gene are SEHNR and FQNEAQ (reference sequence). CDR3 length equals 18 residues. The V and J ends lost 5 bases and 4 bases respectively, with 26 bases between them. This CDR3 is CASSPGRGAGRDGETQYF. The CDR3 DNA sequence: TGTGCCAGCAGCCCCGGAAGGGGGGCAGGGAGGGACGGAGAGACCCAGTACTTC.

For the CDR3, the DNA is TGTGCCAGCAGCTTGTTGGGCGGGGGCACAGATACGCAGTATTTT. The encoded protein is CASSLLGGGTDTQYF. This chain connects TRBV5-4 to TRBJ2-3; a weak D match, TRBD2 (6 bases). V lost 1 base, J lost 1 base, and 10 bases lay in between. This CDR3 has 15 amino acids. CDR1 and CDR2 (germline): SGHNT, YYREEE (reference sequence).

J is TRBJ2-1 and V is TRBV5-1; 10 bases match TRBD1. This CDR3 has 17 residues. Trimming took 1 base from V and 0 from J; bases not matched to a gene: 4. The V gene's germline CDR1 is SGHRS and CDR2 YFSETQ. CDR3 bases: TGCGCCAGCAGCTTGCGACAGGGGGCGCACTCCTACAATGAGCAGTTCTTC. Translated, it gives CASSLRQGAHSYNEQFF.

V and J are TRBV7-2 and TRBJ1-2, with 7 bases identical to TRBD1. The CDR3 runs 16 residues. The germline CDR1 and CDR2 sequences are SGHTA and FQGNSA. V was clipped by 5 bases and J by 8 bases; unmatched bases: 17. CDR3 sequence reads: CASSPNPQTGILGYTF. CDR3 coding DNA: TGTGCCAGCAGCCCAAACCCCCAGACAGGGATCCTAGGCTACACCTTC.

The V gene is TRBV27, the J gene TRBJ1-2; D is ambiguous. Per the germline V gene, CDR1 is MNHEY and CDR2 is SMNVEV (reference sequence). The CDR3 consists of 17 residues. Trimming took 6 bases from V and 8 from J, leaving 28 bases between them. Here the CDR3 reads CASSPSVGQAMLWGYTF. Here the CDR3 DNA reads TGTGCCAGCAGCCCGTCGGTAGGTCAGGCGATGCTATGGGGCTACACCTTC.

The chain has TRBV6-5 and TRBJ1-2; a weak D match, TRBD1 (6 bases). CDR3 length: 13 amino acids. The ends were cut back, 5 bases at V and 4 bases at J, with 11 bases in the middle. Germline V gives CDR1 MNHEY, CDR2 SVGAGI. CDR3 nucleotide sequence: TGTGCCAGCAGTGAAGACAGGACCTATGGCTACACCTTC. Translated: CASSEDRTYGYTF.

The chain carries TRBV29-1 and TRBJ1-4; D ambiguous. Germline CDR1 and CDR2: SQVTM and ANQGSEA. This CDR3 has 14 amino acids. Trimming shortened V by 2 bases and J by 8 bases, and 15 bases separated the two germline ends. The CDR3 DNA reads as TGCAGCGTTGAATGGACGGGAGTGGAGGAAAAACTGTTTTTT. Translated: CSVEWTGVEEKLFF.

J is TRBJ2-7 and V is TRBV7-2; the match to TRBD2 covers 8 bases. CDR3 length equals 16 residues. V lost 1 base and J lost 4; bases outside the gene matches: 9. CDR1 is SGHTA, CDR2 FQGNSA, per germline. The CDR3 DNA sequence: TGTGCCAGCAGCTTAGGGTCGGGGGGGTCCCATTACGAGCAGTACTTC. Translating gives CASSLGSGGSHYEQYF.

This clone was observed a handful of times. The V gene is TRBV28, the J gene TRBJ2-2, with no clear D. Germline-derived CDR1 and CDR2 are MDHEN and SYDVKM. The CDR3 loop spans 15 amino acids. V dropped 1 base and J dropped 1 base, with 7 bases sitting between them. CDR3 nucleotide sequence: TGTGCCAGCAGTTTATACCGCGTGAACACCGGGGAGCTGTTTTTT. This sequence encodes CASSLYRVNTGELFF.

This chain uses TRBV5-8 with TRBJ2-1; TRBD1 is a possible D gene (5 bases). CDR1 is SGHTS and CDR2 is YDEGEE in the germline V gene. The CDR3 runs to 15 residues. Trimming took 0 bases from V and 5 from J, leaving 12 bases between them. In nucleotides, the CDR3 is TGTGCCAGCAGCTTGGGGACAACAGGAAACAATGAGCAGTTCTTC. Translated: CASSLGTTGNNEQFF.

This rearrangement joins TRBV5-1 to TRBJ2-2; the D gene is possibly TRBD1 (5 bases). CDR1 is SGHRS and CDR2 is YFSETQ in the germline V gene. The CDR3 covers 14 residues. V lost 4 bases, J lost 6 bases, and 13 bases lay in between. CDR3: CASSNVKGAGELFF. The CDR3 coding sequence is TGCGCCAGCAGCAATGTGAAAGGGGCCGGGGAGCTGTTTTTT.